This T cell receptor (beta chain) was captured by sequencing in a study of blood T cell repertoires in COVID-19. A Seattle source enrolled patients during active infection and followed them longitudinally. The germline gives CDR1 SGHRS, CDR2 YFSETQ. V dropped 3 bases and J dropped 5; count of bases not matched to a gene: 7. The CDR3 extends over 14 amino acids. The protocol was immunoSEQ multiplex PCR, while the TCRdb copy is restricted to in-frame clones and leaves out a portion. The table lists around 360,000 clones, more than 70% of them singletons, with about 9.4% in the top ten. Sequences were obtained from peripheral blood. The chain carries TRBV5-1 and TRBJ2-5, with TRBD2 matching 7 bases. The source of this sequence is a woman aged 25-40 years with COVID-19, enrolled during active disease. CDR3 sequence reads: CASSWAGEGETQYF. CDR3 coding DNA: TGCGCCAGCAGCTGGGCCGGGGAGGGGGAGACCCAGTACTTC.